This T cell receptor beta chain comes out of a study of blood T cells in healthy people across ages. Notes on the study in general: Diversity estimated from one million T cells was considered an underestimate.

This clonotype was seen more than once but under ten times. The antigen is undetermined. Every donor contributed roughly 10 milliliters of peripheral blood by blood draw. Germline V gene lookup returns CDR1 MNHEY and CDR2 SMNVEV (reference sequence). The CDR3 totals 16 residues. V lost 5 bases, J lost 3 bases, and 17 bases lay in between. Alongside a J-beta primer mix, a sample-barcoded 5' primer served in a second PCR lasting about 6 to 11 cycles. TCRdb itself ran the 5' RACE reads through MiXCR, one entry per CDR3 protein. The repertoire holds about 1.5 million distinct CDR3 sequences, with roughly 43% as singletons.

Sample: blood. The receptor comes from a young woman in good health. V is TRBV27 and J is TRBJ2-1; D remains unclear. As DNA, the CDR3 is TGTGCCAGCAGTCCCCGACCCGGACCGAACTACAATGAGCAGTTCTTC. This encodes CASSPRPGPNYNEQFF.